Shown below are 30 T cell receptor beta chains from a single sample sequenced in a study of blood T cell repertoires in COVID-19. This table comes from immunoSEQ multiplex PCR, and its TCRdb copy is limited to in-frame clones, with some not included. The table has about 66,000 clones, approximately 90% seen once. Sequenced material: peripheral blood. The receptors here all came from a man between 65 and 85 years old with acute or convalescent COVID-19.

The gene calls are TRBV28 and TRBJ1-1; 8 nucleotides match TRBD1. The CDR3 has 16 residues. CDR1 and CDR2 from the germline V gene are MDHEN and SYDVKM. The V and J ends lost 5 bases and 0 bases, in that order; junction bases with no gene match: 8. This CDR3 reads CASSPWTGSMNTEAFF. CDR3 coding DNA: TGTGCCAGCAGTCCATGGACAGGGAGCATGAACACTGAAGCTTTCTTT.

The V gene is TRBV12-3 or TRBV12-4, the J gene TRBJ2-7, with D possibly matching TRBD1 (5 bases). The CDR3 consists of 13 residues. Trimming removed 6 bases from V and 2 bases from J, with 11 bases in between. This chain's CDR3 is CASRIGHPYEQYF. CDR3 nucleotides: TGTGCCAGCAGGATAGGACACCCCTACGAGCAGTACTTC.

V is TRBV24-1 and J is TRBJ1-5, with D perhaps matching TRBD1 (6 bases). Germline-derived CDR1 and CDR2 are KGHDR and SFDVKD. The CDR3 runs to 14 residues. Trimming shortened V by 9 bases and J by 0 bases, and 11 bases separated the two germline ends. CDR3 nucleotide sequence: TGTGCCACCGGGGACATATTTAGCAATCAGCCCCAGCATTTT. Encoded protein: CATGDIFSNQPQHF.

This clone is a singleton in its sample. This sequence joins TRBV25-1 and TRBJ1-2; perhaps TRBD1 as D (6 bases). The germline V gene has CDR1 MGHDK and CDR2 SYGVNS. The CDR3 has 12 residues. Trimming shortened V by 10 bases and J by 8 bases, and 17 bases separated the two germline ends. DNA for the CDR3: TGTGCCACCAAACAACAGGGACGAGGCTACACCTTC. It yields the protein CATKQQGRGYTF.

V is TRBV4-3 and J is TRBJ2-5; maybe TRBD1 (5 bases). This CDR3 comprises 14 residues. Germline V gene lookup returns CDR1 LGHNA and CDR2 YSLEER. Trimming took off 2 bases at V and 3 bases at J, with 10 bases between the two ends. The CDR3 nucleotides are TGCGCCAGCAGCCAAATTGCAGGGAAAGAGACCCAGTACTTC. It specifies CASSQIAGKETQYF.

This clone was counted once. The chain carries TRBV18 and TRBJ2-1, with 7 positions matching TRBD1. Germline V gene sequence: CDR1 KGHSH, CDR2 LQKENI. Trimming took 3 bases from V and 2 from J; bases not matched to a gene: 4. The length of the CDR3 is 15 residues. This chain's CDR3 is CASSPRDRAYNEQFF. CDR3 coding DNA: TGTGCCAGCTCACCCCGAGACAGGGCCTACAATGAGCAGTTCTTC.

CDR3 in DNA: TGTGCCAGCAGTGAAATGAGATTAAACACTGAAGCTTTCTTT. Its protein product is CASSEMRLNTEAFF. V usage is TRBV6-1 and J usage is TRBJ1-1; no clear D. The CDR3 spans 14 residues. The V end lost 2 bases, the J end lost 2 bases, and 9 bases lay between the germline ends. CDR1 and CDR2 from the germline V gene are MNHNS and SASEGT.

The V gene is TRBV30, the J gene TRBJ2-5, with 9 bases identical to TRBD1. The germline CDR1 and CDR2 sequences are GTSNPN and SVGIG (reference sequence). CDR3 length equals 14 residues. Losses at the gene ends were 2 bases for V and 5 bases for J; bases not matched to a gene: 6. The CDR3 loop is CAWSKGQGRETQYF. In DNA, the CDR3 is TGTGCCTGGAGTAAGGGACAGGGTAGGGAGACCCAGTACTTC.

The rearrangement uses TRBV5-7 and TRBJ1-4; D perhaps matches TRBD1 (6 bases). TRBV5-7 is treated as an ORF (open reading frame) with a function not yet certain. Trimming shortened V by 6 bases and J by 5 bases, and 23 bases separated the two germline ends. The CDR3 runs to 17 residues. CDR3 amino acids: CASTSTRKTGVNEKLFF. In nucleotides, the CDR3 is TGTGCCAGCACCTCAACCCGCAAGACAGGCGTCAATGAAAAACTGTTTTTT.

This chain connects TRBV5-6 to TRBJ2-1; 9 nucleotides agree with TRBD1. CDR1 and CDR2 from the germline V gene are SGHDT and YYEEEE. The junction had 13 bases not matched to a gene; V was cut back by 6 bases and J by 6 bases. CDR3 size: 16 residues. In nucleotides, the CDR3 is TGTGCCAGCACGCTCATGAGGGGACAGGGAGGCAATGAGCAGTTCTTC. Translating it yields CASTLMRGQGGNEQFF.

For the CDR3, the DNA is TGTGCCAGCAGGGGGACAGGTTTAGGGGGAGCTTTCTTT. Amino acids: CASRGTGLGGAFF. V and J are TRBV11-2 and TRBJ1-1, with 8 bases that match TRBD1. Germline CDR1 is SGHAT and CDR2 is FQNNGV. The V gene end was trimmed by 6 bases and the J gene end by 10 bases; junction bases not matched to a gene: 10. The CDR3 is 13 residues long.

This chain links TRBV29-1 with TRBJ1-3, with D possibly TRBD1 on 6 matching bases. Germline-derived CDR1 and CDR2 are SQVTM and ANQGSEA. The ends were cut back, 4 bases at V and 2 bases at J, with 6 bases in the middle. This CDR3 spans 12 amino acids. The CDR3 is CSVGTAGNTIYF. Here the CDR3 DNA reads TGCAGCGTTGGGACAGCTGGAAACACCATATATTTT.

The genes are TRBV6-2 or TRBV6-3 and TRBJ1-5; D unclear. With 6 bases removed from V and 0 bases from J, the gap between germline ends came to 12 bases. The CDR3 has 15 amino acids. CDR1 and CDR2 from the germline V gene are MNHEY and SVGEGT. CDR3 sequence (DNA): TGTGCCAGCAGCGTCCAGGATCTTAGCAATCAGCCCCAGCATTTT. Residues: CASSVQDLSNQPQHF.

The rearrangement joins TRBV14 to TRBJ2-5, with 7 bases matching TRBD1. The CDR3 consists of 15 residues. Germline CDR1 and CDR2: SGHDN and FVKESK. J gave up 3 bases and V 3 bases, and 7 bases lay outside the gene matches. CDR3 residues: CASSQLTGTKETQYF. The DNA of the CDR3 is TGTGCCAGCAGCCAGCTGACAGGGACCAAAGAGACCCAGTACTTC.

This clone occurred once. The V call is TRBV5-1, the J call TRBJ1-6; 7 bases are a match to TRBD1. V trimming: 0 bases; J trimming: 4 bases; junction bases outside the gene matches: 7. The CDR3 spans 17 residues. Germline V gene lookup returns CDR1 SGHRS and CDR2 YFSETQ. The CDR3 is CASSLAGSRGYNSPLHF. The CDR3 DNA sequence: TGCGCCAGCAGCTTGGCGGGGAGCAGGGGGTATAATTCACCCCTCCACTTT.

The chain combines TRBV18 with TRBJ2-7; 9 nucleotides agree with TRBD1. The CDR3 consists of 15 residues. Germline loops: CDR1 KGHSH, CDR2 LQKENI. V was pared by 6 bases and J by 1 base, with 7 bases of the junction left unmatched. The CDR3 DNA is TGTGCCAGCTCCTCTTTAGGGACAGGGTCCTACGAGCAGTACTTC. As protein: CASSSLGTGSYEQYF. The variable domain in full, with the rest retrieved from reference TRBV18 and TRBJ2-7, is NAGVMQNPRHLVRRRGQEARLRCSPMKGHSHVYWYRQLPEEGLKFMVYLQKENIIDESGMPKERFSAEFPKEGPSILRIQQVVRGDSAAYFCASSSLGTGSYEQYFGPGTRLTVT.

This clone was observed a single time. The CDR3 sequence: CASSREQGNTEAFF. The CDR3 nucleotides read TGCGCCAGCAGCCGAGAACAGGGGAACACTGAAGCTTTCTTT. V is TRBV4-3 and J is TRBJ1-1, with D perhaps TRBD1 (6 bases). The germline CDR1 and CDR2 sequences are LGHNA and YSLEER. Trimming left V 4 bases short and J 1 base short, with 10 bases between. The CDR3 has 14 residues.

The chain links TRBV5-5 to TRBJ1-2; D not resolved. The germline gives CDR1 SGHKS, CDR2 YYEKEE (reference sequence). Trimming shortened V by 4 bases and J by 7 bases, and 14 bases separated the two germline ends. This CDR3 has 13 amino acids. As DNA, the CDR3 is TGTGCCAGCAGCCCCCCCCGGTGGAGTGGCTACACCTTC. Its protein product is CASSPPRWSGYTF.

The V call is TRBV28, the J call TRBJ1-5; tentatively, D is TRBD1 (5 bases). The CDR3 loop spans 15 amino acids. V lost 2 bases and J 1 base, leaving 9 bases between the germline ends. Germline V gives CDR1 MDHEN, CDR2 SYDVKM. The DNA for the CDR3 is TGTGCCAGCAGTTTAACCAGGGCAAGCAATCAGCCCCAGCATTTT. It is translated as CASSLTRASNQPQHF.

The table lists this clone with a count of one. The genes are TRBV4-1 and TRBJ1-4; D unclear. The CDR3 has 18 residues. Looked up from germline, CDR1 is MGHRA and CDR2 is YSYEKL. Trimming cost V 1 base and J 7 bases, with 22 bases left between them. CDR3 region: CASSQGVILAAKREKLFF. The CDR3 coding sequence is TGCGCCAGCAGCCAAGGGGTAATTTTGGCTGCAAAGCGTGAAAAACTGTTTTTT.

CDR3 nucleotides: TGTGCCAGCAGCGCAGACTCTGGAAACACCATATATTTT. Amino acid sequence: CASSADSGNTIYF. The rearrangement links TRBV9 to TRBJ1-3; no reliable D call. The V gene lost 3 bases and the J gene lost 0 bases, with 4 bases spanning the gap. Germline CDR1 reads SGDLS; CDR2 reads YYNGEE. This CDR3 region has 13 residues.

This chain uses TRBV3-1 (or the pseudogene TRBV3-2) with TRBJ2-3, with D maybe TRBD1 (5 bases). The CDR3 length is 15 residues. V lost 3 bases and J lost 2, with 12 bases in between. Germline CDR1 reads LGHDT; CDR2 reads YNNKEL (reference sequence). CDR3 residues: CASSHTGAPTDTQYF. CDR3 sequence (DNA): TGTGCCAGCAGCCATACAGGCGCACCCACAGATACGCAGTATTTT.

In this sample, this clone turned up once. CDR3 DNA: TGTGCCAGCAGTTACTCGGACTTTGGCTCCTACAATGAGCAGTTCTTC. This encodes CASSYSDFGSYNEQFF. This chain connects TRBV6-5 to TRBJ2-1, with D possibly matching TRBD2 (5 bases). Trimming took 0 bases from V and 0 from J, leaving 9 bases between them. Germline V lookup: CDR1 MNHEY, CDR2 SVGAGI. The CDR3 extends over 16 amino acids.

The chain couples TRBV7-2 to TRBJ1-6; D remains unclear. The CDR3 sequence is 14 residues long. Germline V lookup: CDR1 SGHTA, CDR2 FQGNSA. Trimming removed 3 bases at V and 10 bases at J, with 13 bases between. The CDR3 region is CASSFPRNASPLHF. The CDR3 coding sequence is TGTGCCAGCAGCTTCCCGCGTAATGCATCACCCCTCCACTTT. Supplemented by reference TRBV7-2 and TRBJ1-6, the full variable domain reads GAGVSQSPSNKVTEKGKDVELRCDPISGHTALYWYRQSLGQGLEFLIYFQGNSAPDKSGLPSDRFSAERTGGSVSTLTIQRTQQEDSAVYLCASSFPRNASPLHFGNGTRLTVT.

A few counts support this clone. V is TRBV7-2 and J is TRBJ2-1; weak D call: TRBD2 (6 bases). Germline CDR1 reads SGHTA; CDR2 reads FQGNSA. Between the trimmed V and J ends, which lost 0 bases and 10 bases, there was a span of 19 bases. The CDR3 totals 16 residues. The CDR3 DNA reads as TGTGCCAGCAGCTTAGCAGTGGGGGGACCGCTTGTGGAGCAGTTCTTC. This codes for CASSLAVGGPLVEQFF.

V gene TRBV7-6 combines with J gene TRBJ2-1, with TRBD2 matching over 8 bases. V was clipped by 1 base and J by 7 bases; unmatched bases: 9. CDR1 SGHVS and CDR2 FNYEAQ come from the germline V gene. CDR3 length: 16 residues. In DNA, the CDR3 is TGTGCCAGCAGCTTAGAAGGCGGGGGGATTAAAAATGAGCAGTTCTTC. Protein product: CASSLEGGGIKNEQFF.

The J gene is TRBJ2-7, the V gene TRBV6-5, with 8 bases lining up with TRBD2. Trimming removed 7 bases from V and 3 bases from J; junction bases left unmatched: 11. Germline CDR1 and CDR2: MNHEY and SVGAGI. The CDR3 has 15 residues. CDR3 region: CASNPRAGGFYEQYF. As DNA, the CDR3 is TGTGCCAGCAACCCAAGGGCGGGGGGTTTCTACGAGCAGTACTTC.

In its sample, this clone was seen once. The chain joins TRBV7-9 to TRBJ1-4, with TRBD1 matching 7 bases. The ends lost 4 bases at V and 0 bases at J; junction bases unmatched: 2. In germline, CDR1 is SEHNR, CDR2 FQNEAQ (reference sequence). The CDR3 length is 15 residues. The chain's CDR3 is CASSSQGTTNEKLFF. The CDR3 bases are TGTGCCAGCAGCTCACAGGGGACAACTAATGAAAAACTGTTTTTT.

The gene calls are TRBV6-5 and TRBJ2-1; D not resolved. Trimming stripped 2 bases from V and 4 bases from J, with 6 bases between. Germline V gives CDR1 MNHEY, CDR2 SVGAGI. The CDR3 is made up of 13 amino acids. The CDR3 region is CASSYGPYNEQFF. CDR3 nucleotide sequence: TGTGCCAGCAGTTACGGGCCTTACAATGAGCAGTTCTTC.

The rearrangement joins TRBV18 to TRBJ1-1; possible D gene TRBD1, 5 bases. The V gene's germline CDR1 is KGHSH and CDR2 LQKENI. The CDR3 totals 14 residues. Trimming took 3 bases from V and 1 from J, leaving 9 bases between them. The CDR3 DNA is TGTGCCAGCTCACCGACGGACAAGAACACTGAAGCTTTCTTT. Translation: CASSPTDKNTEAFF.